This T cell receptor (beta chain) was retrieved from a study of PD-L1 blockade in urothelial cancer. Whole-study context: Patients with male sex and bladder-origin urothelial cancer accounted for about 85% of the roughly 30 enrolled. Per blood sample, T cells had a median of approximately 150,000. The study's findings and limits: Sub-median blood TCR clonality before treatment predicted longer survival.

As for this clone: As yet, its antigen is unknown.

Assay: immunoSEQ multiplex PCR; the TCRdb copy retains only in-frame clones and omits some. The table includes some 74,000 clones, approximately 86% detected once. As for time point: pretreatment peripheral blood. Patients were diagnosed with urothelial carcinoma, either locally advanced or metastatic. From germline, CDR1 is MGHRA and CDR2 YSYEKL. The CDR3 covers 16 residues. The V end lost 1 base, the J end lost 4 bases, and 16 bases lay between the germline ends. The genes are TRBV4-1 and TRBJ1-1, with D perhaps matching TRBD1 (5 bases). The starting material was PBMCs, obtained around atezolizumab (anti-PD-L1) treatment. This TCR was recovered from a man aged 40-49 years with urothelial cancer. The CDR3 nucleotides are TGCGCCAGCAGCCAAGGAGGCGTAACAGGACGCACTGAAGCTTTCTTT. Its translation is CASSQGGVTGRTEAFF.